The 18 T cell receptor beta chains below come from one sample, sequenced in a study of T cell responses to AZD1222 COVID-19 vaccine. Sequencing used immunoSEQ multiplex PCR; TCRdb keeps in-frame clones, though not all of them. The data contain 45,000 to 60,000 clones, about 90% of them singletons. Specimen: peripheral blood, collected on day 0 of AZD1222 vaccination. Receptor source: an adult in good health.

There are a few counts of this clone. The rearrangement uses TRBV7-9 and TRBJ1-2; 8 positions match TRBD1. The J segment lost 7 bases and the V segment lost 4 bases, leaving 8 bases of the junction unmatched. The germline CDR1 and CDR2 sequences are SEHNR and FQNEAQ (reference sequence). The CDR3 runs to 14 residues. Here the CDR3 reads CASSSLGQGGGYTF. The DNA of the CDR3 is TGTGCCAGCAGCTCCTTAGGACAGGGAGGTGGCTACACCTTC.

DNA of the CDR3: TGTGCCAGCAGCTTGAAACAGCTGTGGCGAAACACTGAAGCTTTCTTT. Amino acids: CASSLKQLWRNTEAFF. The V gene is TRBV5-6, the J gene TRBJ1-1; D unresolved. V was pared by 1 base and J by 2 bases, with 15 bases between. This CDR3 is built from 16 residues. The germline gives CDR1 SGHDT, CDR2 YYEEEE.

The rearrangement joins TRBV5-4 to TRBJ2-2, with TRBD2 matching 7 bases. J lost 3 bases, V lost 4 bases, and 6 bases had no gene match. Germline CDR1 and CDR2: SGHNT and YYREEE (reference sequence). The CDR3 extends over 15 amino acids. The CDR3 DNA follows: TGTGCCAGCAGCCCGACCGGGGGGTACACCGGGGAGCTGTTTTTT. Its translation is CASSPTGGYTGELFF.

The CDR3 reads CASTPRPRENTGELFF. DNA of the CDR3: TGTGCCAGCACTCCCCGGCCCCGGGAGAACACCGGGGAGCTGTTTTTT. The rearrangement uses TRBV9 and TRBJ2-2; D may be TRBD2 (5 bases). The CDR3 spans 16 residues. Per germline, CDR1 SGDLS and CDR2 YYNGEE. Trimming removed 6 bases at V and 1 base at J, with 16 bases between.

The rearrangement joins TRBV28 to TRBJ2-1; D is ambiguous. This CDR3 spans 12 amino acids. V was clipped by 4 bases and J by 8 bases, with 9 bases between them. Germline CDR1 is MDHEN and CDR2 is SYDVKM. This chain's CDR3 is CASSSPTHEQFF. CDR3 in DNA: TGTGCCAGCAGTTCACCGACTCATGAGCAGTTCTTC.

This chain connects TRBV28 to TRBJ1-3; D not resolved. The CDR3 loop spans 15 amino acids. Deletions cut 3 bases from V and 0 bases from J, with 9 bases between. Germline loops: CDR1 MDHEN, CDR2 SYDVKM. This CDR3 is CASSFGPSSGNTIYF. In nucleotides, the CDR3 is TGTGCCAGCAGTTTCGGACCCAGCTCTGGAAACACCATATATTTT.

The chain links TRBV6-2 or TRBV6-3 to TRBJ1-4, with a tentative D call TRBD1 (5 bases). Per germline, CDR1 MNHEY and CDR2 SVGEGT. CDR3 size: 13 residues. Trimming cost V 3 bases and J 8 bases, with 10 bases left between them. The CDR3 DNA reads TGTGCCAGCAGTTATCAGGGTGGAGAAAAACTGTTTTTT. Its translation is CASSYQGGEKLFF.

The chain uses TRBV13 and TRBJ1-2; D is possibly TRBD1 (5 bases). Germline values: CDR1 PRHDT, CDR2 FYEKMQ (reference sequence). This CDR3 is 14 amino acids long. V lost 7 bases, J lost 3 bases, and 15 bases lay in between. CDR3: CASTITGGDYGYTF. The CDR3, as DNA: TGTGCCAGCACCATCACGGGGGGGGACTATGGCTACACCTTC.

The chain uses TRBV11-2 and TRBJ2-4; D tentatively fits TRBD1 or TRBD2 (5 bases each). Germline loops: CDR1 SGHAT, CDR2 FQNNGV. This CDR3 has 18 amino acids. V lost 4 bases to trimming and J lost 6 bases, with 25 bases between them. The CDR3 region has the DNA TGTGCCAGCAGCTCCGCCGGGGCCACCCTTAGCCGGGGAAACATTCAGTACTTC. It specifies CASSSAGATLSRGNIQYF.

The genes are TRBV4-2 and TRBJ1-5; D is ambiguous. The germline CDR1 and CDR2 sequences are LGHNA and YNFKEQ. The V and J ends lost 0 bases and 6 bases respectively, with 12 bases between them. The CDR3 is made up of 15 amino acids. CDR3 sequence: CASSQDYGGSQPQHF. DNA of the CDR3: TGTGCCAGCAGCCAAGATTACGGAGGGAGTCAGCCCCAGCATTTT.

This chain uses TRBV27 with TRBJ2-1; 8 bases are shared with TRBD1. The CDR3 length is 15 residues. The V and J ends lost 7 bases and 0 bases, in that order; junction bases with no gene match: 5. Per the germline V gene, CDR1 is MNHEY and CDR2 is SMNVEV (reference sequence). In nucleotides, the CDR3 is TGTGCCAGCACCCGACAGGGGAGCTCCTACAATGAGCAGTTCTTC. Protein product: CASTRQGSSYNEQFF.

The CDR3 sequence is CASSQAGLGSPLHF. DNA of the CDR3: TGCGCCAGCAGCCAGGCAGGGCTGGGTTCACCCCTCCACTTT. The V call is TRBV4-1, the J call TRBJ1-6, with D possibly being TRBD1 (5 bases). The CDR3 runs 14 residues. Germline CDR1 is MGHRA and CDR2 is YSYEKL. The V and J ends lost 3 bases and 9 bases respectively, with 12 bases between them.

The chain carries TRBV6-2 or TRBV6-3 and TRBJ2-7; D gene uncertain. V was clipped by 6 bases and J by 3 bases, with 15 bases between them. Germline assignment: CDR1 MNHEY and CDR2 SVGEGT. The CDR3 spans 14 residues. The CDR3 region is CASSPKGRNYEQYF. In nucleotides, the CDR3 is TGTGCCAGCAGCCCTAAAGGGCGGAACTACGAGCAGTACTTC.

This sequence joins TRBV5-1 and TRBJ2-3, with TRBD1 identical over 7 bases. V trimming: 5 bases; J trimming: 6 bases; junction bases outside the gene matches: 9. Germline V gene sequence: CDR1 SGHRS, CDR2 YFSETQ. The CDR3 loop spans 14 amino acids. The CDR3, as DNA: TGCGCCAGCAGTTCGGGACAGCCCATGGATACGCAGTATTTT. Protein product: CASSSGQPMDTQYF.

This rearrangement joins TRBV18 to TRBJ2-1; D gene uncertain. Trimming shortened V by 6 bases and J by 6 bases, and 12 bases separated the two germline ends. The germline V gene has CDR1 KGHSH and CDR2 LQKENI. The CDR3 loop spans 13 amino acids. CDR3 protein: CASSIILTNEQFF. The CDR3 DNA reads TGTGCCAGCTCTATTATCCTGACCAATGAGCAGTTCTTC.

The chain uses TRBV4-1 and TRBJ2-7; 12 bases fit TRBD2. The CDR3 sequence is 15 residues long. Per the germline V gene, CDR1 is MGHRA and CDR2 is YSYEKL. Losses at the gene ends were 0 bases for V and 3 bases for J; bases not matched to a gene: 0. CDR3 amino acids: CASSQEGLAGYEQYF. The CDR3 DNA reads TGCGCCAGCAGCCAAGAGGGACTAGCGGGCTACGAGCAGTACTTC.

The chain couples TRBV19 to TRBJ1-1, with no clear D. The CDR3 spans 14 residues. Trimming pared 2 bases from V and 3 bases from J, leaving 10 bases between. Per germline, CDR1 LNHDA and CDR2 SQIVND (reference sequence). The CDR3 sequence is CASSIQDVYTEAFF. The CDR3 DNA reads as TGTGCCAGTAGTATACAGGACGTGTACACTGAAGCTTTCTTT. Supplemented by reference TRBV19 and TRBJ1-1, the full variable domain reads DGGITQSPKYLFRKEGQNVTLSCEQNLNHDAMYWYRQDPGQGLRLIYYSQIVNDFQKGDIAEGYSVSREKKESFPLTVTSAQKNPTAFYLCASSIQDVYTEAFFGQGTRLTVV.

The CDR3 nucleotides are TGTGCCAGTAGTATAATATTCAGACATAGCAATCAGCCCCAGCATTTT. It encodes CASSIIFRHSNQPQHF. The chain combines TRBV19 with TRBJ1-5, with D hard to call. The CDR3 length is 16 residues. Trimming took off 2 bases at V and 0 bases at J, with 11 bases between the two ends. Per the germline V gene, CDR1 is LNHDA and CDR2 is SQIVND (reference sequence).